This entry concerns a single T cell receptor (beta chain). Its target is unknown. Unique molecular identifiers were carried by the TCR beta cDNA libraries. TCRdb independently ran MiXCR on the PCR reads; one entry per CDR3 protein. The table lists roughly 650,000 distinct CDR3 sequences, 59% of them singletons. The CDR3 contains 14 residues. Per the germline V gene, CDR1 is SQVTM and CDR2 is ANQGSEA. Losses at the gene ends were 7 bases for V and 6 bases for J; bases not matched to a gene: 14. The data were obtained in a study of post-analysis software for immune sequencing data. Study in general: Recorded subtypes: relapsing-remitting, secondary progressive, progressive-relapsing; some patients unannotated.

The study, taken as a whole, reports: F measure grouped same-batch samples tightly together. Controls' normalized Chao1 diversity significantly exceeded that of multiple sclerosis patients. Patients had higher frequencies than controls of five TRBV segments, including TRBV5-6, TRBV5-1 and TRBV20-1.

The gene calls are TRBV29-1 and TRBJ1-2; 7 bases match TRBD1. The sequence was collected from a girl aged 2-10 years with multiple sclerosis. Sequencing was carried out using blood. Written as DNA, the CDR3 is TGCAGCGGCGTGCTTACCGGGACAGCAGATGGCTACACCTTC. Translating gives CSGVLTGTADGYTF.